This T cell receptor beta chain comes out of a study of control samples from healthy donors and cancer patients. Sequenced by immunoSEQ multiplex PCR; TCRdb stores in-frame clones only, minus some. The repertoire holds over 85,000 clones, approximately 87% seen once, with around 4% in the top ten. Trimming took 5 bases from V and 4 from J, leaving 14 bases between them. There are 14 residues in the CDR3. Germline V CDR1 and CDR2: LNHDA, SQIVND (reference sequence). The chain recombines TRBV19 with TRBJ2-5; D call uncertain. The sequence was collected from an older woman with lung cancer. Sequences were obtained from PBMCs. The CDR3 DNA reads as TGTGCCAGTAGTGCAGCAATCTTCCGAGAGACCCAGTACTTC. Its protein product is CASSAAIFRETQYF.